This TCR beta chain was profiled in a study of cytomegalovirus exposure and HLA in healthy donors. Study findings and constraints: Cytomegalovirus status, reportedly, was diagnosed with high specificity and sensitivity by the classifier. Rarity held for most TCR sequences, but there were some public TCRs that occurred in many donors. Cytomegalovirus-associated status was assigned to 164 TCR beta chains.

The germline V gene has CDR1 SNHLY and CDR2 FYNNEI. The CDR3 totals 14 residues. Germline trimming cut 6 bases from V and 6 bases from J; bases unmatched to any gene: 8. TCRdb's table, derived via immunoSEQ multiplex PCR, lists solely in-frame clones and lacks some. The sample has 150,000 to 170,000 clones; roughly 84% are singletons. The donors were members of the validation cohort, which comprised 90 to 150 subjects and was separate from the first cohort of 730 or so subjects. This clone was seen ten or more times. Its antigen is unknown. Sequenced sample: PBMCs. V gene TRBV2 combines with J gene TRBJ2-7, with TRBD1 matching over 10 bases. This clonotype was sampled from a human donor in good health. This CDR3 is CASRKRDRGSEQYF. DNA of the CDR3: TGTGCCAGCAGGAAGAGGGACAGGGGTTCCGAGCAGTACTTC. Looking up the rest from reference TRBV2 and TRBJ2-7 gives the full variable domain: EPEVTQTPSHQVTQMGQEVILRCVPISNHLYFYWYRQILGQKVEFLVSFYNNEISEKSEIFDDQFSVERPDGSNFTLKIRSTKLEDSAMYFCASRKRDRGSEQYFGPGTRLTVT.